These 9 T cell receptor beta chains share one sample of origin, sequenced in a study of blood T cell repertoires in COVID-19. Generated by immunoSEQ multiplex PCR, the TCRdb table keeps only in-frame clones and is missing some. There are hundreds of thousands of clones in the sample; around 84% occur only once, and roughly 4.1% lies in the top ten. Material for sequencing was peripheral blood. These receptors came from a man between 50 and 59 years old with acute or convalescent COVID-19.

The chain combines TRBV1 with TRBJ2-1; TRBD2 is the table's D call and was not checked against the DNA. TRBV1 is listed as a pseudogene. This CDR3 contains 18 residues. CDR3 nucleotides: TGCACCAGCAGCCAAGAGGGGAGTTGGGGAAGAGTCTACAATGAGCAGTTCTTC. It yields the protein CTSSQEGSWGRVYNEQFF.

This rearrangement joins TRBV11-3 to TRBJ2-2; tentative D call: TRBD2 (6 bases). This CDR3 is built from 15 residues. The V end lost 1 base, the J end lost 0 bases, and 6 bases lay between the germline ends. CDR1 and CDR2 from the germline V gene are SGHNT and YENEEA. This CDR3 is CASSLGTTNTGELFF. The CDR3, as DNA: TGTGCCAGCAGCTTAGGGACTACGAACACCGGGGAGCTGTTTTTT.

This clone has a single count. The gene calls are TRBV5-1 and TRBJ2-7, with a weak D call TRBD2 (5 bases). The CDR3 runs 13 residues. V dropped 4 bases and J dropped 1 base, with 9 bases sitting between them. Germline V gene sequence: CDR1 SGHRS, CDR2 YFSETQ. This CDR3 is CASSEWESYEQYF. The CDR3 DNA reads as TGCGCCAGCAGCGAGTGGGAGTCCTACGAGCAGTACTTC.

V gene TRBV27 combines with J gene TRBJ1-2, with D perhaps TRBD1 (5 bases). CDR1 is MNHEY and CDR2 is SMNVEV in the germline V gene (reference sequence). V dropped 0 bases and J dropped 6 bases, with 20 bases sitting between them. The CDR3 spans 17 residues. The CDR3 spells CASSLSGRQPREDGYTF. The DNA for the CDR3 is TGTGCCAGCAGTTTATCCGGTCGACAGCCGAGAGAGGATGGCTACACCTTC.

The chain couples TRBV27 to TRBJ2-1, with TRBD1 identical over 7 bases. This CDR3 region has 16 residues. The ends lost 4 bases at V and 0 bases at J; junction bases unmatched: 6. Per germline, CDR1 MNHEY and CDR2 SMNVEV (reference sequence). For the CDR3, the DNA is TGTGCCAGCAGTTCCCAGACAGGGAGCTCCTACAATGAGCAGTTCTTC. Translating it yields CASSSQTGSSYNEQFF.

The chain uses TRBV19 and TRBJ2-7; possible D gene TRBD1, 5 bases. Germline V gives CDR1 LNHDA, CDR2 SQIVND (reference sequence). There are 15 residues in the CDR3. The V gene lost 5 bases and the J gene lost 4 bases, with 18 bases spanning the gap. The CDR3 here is CASSSQGGPTYEQYF. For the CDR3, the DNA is TGTGCCAGTAGTTCCCAGGGTGGACCGACTTACGAGCAGTACTTC. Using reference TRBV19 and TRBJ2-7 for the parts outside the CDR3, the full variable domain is DGGITQSPKYLFRKEGQNVTLSCEQNLNHDAMYWYRQDPGQGLRLIYYSQIVNDFQKGDIAEGYSVSREKKESFPLTVTSAQKNPTAFYLCASSSQGGPTYEQYFGPGTRLTVT.

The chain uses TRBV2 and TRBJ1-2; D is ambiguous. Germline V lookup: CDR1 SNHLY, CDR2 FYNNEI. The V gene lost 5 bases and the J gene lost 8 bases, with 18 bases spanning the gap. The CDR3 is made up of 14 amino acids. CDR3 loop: CASSSGTWASGYTF. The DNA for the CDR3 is TGTGCCAGCAGTTCAGGAACTTGGGCCTCGGGCTACACCTTC.

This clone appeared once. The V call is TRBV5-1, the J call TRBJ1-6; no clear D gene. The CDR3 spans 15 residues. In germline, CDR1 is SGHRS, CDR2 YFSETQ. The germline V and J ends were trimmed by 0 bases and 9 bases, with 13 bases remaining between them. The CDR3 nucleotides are TGCGCCAGCAGCTTGGGGCCCTTGACTAGTTCACCCCTCCACTTT. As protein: CASSLGPLTSSPLHF.

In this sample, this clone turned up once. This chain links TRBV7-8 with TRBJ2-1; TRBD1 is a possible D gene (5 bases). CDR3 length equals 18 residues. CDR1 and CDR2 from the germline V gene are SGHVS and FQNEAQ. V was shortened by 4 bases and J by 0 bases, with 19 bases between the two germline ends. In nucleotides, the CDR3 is TGTGCCAGCAGCTCACAATTCAGGGTAGGAAGCTCCTACAATGAGCAGTTCTTC. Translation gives CASSSQFRVGSSYNEQFF.